This entry features one T cell receptor beta chain sequence. Using immunoSEQ multiplex PCR, the repertoire was profiled, and TCRdb retains in-frame clones only, with some absent. This table has approximately 250,000 clones, approximately 90% appearing once. The data derive from a study of blood T cell repertoires in COVID-19. V lost 4 bases, J lost 2 bases, and 6 bases stayed unmatched. The CDR3 spans 14 residues. Germline CDR1 is GTSNPN and CDR2 is SVGIG (reference sequence). The rearrangement links TRBV30 to TRBJ2-7; 9 nucleotides match TRBD2. The material sequenced was PBMCs or T cells enriched from blood (not recorded which). The receptor comes from a woman aged 40 to 50 with acute COVID-19. The chain's CDR3 is CAWKRAGGPYEQYF. The CDR3 DNA is TGTGCCTGGAAGCGGGCGGGAGGGCCCTACGAGCAGTACTTC.